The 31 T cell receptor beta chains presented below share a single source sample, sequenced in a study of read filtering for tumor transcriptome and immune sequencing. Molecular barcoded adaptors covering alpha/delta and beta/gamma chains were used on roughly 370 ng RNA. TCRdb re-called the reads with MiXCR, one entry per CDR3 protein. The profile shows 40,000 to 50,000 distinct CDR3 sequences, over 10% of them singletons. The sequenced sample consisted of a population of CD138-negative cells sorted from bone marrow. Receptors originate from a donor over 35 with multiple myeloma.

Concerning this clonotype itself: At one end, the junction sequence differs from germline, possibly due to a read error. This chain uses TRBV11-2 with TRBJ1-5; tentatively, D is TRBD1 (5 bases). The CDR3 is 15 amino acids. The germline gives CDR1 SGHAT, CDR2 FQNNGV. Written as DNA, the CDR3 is TGTGCCAACAGCTTGGGGGGGGATAGCAATCAGCCCCAGCATTTT. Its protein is CANSLGGDSNQPQHF.

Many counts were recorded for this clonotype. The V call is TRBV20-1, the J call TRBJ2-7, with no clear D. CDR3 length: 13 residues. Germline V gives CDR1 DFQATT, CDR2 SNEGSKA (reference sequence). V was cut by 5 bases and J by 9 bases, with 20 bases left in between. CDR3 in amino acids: CSAAIETLRGQYF. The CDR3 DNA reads TGCAGTGCTGCTATAGAGACCCTACGTGGGCAGTACTTC.

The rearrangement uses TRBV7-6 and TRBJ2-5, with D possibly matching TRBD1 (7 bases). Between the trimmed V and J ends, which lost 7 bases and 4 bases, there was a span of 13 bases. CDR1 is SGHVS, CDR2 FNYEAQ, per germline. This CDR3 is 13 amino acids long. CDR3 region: CASNTGDLETQYF. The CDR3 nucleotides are TGTGCCAGCAACACAGGGGACTTAGAGACCCAGTACTTC.

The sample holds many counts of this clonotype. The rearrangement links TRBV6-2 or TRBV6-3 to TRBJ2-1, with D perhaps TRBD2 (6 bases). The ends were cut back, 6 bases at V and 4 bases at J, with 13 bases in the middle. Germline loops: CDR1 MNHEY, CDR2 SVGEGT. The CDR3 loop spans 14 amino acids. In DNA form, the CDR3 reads TGTGCCAGCAGGCTCCTAGCGCGTTACAATGAGCAGTTCTTC. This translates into CASRLLARYNEQFF.

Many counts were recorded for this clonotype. The CDR3 bases are TGCAGTGCTAGGGGAGGGGGGAAGAACACTGAAGCTTTCTTT. Its protein product is CSARGGGKNTEAFF. V and J are TRBV20-1 and TRBJ1-1; D might be TRBD1 (6 bases). With 3 bases removed from V and 1 base from J, the gap between germline ends came to 12 bases. Germline V gives CDR1 DFQATT, CDR2 SNEGSKA (reference sequence). The CDR3 extends over 14 amino acids.

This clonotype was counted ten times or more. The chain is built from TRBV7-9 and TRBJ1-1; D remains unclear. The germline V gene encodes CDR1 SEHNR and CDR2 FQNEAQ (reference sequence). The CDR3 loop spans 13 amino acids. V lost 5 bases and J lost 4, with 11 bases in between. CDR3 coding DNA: TGTGCCAGCAGCCTATCCCAGAGCACTGAAGCTTTCTTT. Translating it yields CASSLSQSTEAFF.

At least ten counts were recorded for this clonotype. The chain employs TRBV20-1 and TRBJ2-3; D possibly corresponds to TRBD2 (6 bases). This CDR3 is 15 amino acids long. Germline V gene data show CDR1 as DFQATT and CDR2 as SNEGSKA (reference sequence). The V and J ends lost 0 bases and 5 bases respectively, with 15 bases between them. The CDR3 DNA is TGCAGTGCTAGAGAGTTACGGGAGCCCCAAGATACGCAGTATTTT. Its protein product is CSARELREPQDTQYF.

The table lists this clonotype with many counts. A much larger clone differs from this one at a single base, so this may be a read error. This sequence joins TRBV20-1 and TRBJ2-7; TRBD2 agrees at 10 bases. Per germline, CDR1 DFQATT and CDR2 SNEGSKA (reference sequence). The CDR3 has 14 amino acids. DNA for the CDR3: TGCAGAGCGGCCGGGACTAGCGTATCTCTCGAGCAGTACTTC. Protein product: CRAAGTSVSLEQYF.

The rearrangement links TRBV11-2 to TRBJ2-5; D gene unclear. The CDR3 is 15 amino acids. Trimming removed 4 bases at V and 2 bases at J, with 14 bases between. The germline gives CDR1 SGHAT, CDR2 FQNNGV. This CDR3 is CASSSYPAEQETQYF. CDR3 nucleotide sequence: TGTGCCAGCAGCTCATACCCTGCGGAACAAGAGACCCAGTACTTC.

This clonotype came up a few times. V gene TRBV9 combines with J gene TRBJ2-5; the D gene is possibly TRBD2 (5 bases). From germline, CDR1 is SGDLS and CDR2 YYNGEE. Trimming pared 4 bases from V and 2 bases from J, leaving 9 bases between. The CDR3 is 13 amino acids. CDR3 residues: CASSFGLQETQYF. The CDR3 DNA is TGTGCCAGCAGCTTTGGACTGCAAGAGACCCAGTACTTC.

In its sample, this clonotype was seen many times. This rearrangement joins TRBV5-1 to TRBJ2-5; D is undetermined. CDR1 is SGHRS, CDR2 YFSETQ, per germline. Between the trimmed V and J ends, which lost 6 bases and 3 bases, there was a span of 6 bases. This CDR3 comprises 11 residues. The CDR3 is CASKQEETQYF. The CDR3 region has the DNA TGCGCCAGCAAGCAAGAAGAGACCCAGTACTTC. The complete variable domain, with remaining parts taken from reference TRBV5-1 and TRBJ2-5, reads KAGVTQTPRYLIKTRGQQVTLSCSPISGHRSVSWYQQTPGQGLQFLFEYFSETQRNKGNFPGRFSGRQFSNSRSEMNVSTLELGDSALYLCASKQEETQYFGPGTRLLVL.

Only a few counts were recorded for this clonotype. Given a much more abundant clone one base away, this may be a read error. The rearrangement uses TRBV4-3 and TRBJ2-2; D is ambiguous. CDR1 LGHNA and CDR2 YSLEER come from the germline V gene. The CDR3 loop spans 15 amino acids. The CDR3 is CASGQLAPNTGELFF. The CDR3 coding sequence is TGCGCCAGCGGCCAACTGGCCCCGAACACCGGGGAGCTGTTTTTT.

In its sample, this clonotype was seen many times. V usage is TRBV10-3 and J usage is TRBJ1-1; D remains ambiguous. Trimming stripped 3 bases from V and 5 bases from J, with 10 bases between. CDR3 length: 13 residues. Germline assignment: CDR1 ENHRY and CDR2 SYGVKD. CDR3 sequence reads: CAISDGEWTEAFF. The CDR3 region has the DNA TGTGCCATCAGTGACGGGGAGTGGACTGAAGCTTTCTTT.

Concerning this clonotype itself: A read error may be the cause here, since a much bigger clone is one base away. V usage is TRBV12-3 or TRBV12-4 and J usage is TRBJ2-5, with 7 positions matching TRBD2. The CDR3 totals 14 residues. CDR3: CARSFSGPQETQYF. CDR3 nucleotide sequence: TGTGCCCGCAGTTTTAGCGGGCCACAAGAGACCCAGTACTTC.

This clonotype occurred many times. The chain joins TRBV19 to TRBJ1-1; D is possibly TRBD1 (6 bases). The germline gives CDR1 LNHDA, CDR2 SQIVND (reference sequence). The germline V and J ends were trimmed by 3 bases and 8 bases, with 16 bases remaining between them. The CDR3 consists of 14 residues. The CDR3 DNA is TGTGCCAGTAGTATTGGGGGGCGCCTAAAAGAAGCTTTCTTT. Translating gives CASSIGGRLKEAFF.

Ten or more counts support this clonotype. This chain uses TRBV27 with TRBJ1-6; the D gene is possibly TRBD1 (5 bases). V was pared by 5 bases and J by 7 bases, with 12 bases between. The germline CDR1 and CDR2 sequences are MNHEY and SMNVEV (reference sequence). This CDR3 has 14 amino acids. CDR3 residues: CASSPGPLNSPLHF. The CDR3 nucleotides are TGTGCCAGCAGTCCGGGACCGCTAAATTCACCCCTCCACTTT.

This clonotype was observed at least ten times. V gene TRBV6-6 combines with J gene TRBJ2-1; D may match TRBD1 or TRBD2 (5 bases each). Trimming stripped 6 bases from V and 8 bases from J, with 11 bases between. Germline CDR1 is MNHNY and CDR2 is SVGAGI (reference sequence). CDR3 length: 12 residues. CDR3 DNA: TGTGCCAGCAGCCGCCAGGGAGATGAGCAGTTCTTC. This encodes CASSRQGDEQFF.

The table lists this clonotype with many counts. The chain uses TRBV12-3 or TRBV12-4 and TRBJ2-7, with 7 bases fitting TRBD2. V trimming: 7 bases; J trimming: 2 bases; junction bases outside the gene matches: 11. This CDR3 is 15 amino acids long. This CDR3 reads CASNSGPQSTYEQYF. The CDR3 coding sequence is TGTGCCAGCAATAGCGGGCCTCAATCCACCTACGAGCAGTACTTC.

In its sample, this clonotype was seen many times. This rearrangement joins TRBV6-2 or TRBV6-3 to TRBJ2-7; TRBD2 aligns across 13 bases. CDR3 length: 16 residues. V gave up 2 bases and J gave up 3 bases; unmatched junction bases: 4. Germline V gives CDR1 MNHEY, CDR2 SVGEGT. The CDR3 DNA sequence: TGTGCCAGCAGTTACGCTGGACTAGCGGGAGTCTACGAGCAGTACTTC. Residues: CASSYAGLAGVYEQYF.

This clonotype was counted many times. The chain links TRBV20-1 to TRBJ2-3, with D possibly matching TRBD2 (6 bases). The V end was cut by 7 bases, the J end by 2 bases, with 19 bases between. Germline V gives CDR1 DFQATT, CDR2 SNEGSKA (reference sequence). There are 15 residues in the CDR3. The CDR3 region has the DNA TGCAGTGTTACGTTCCGGGACTCCTCCACAGATACGCAGTATTTT. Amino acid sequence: CSVTFRDSSTDTQYF.

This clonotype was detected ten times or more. CDR3 in DNA: TGCAGTGCTAGCAAGGGACAGGCCCCGGTTGAGCAGTACTTC. Protein: CSASKGQAPVEQYF. The chain combines TRBV20-1 with TRBJ2-7; TRBD1 matches 8 bases. Per germline, CDR1 DFQATT and CDR2 SNEGSKA (reference sequence). J lost 7 bases, V lost 3 bases, and 11 bases had no gene match. The CDR3 is 14 residues long.

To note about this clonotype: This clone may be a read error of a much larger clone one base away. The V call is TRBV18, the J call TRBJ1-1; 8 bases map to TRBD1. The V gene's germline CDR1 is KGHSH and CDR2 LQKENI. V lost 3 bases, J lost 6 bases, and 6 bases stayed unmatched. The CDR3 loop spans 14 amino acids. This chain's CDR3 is CASSPEQGDPEAFF. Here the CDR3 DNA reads TGTGCCAGCTCACCCGAACAGGGGGACCCTGAAGCTTTCTTT.

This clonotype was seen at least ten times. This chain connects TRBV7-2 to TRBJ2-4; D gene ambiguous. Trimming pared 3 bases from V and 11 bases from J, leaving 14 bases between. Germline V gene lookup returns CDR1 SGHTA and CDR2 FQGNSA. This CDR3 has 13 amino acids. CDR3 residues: CASSFGEQRVQYF. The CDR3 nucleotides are TGTGCCAGCAGCTTTGGAGAACAAAGAGTTCAGTACTTC.

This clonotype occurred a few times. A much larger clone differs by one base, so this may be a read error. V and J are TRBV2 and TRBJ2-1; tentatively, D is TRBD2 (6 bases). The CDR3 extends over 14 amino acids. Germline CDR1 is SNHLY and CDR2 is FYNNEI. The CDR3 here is CASSEFPAGNGQFF. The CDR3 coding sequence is TGTGCCAGCAGTGAATTCCCGGCGGGAAATGGGCAGTTCTTC.

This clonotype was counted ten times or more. CDR3 amino acids: CASLGTRRLGETQYF. CDR3 coding DNA: TGTGCCAGCCTAGGCACACGACGGCTAGGAGAGACCCAGTACTTC. The chain has TRBV2 and TRBJ2-5; D not certain. The CDR3 contains 15 residues. The germline V and J ends were trimmed by 8 bases and 4 bases, with 20 bases remaining between them. Germline values: CDR1 SNHLY, CDR2 FYNNEI.

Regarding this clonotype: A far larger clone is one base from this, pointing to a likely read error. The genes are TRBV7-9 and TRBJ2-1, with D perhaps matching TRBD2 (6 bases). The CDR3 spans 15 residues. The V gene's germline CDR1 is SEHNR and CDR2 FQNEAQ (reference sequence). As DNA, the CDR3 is TGTGCTAGCAGCTTAGCTTACGGGAGAAGTAATGAGCAGTTCTTC. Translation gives CASSLAYGRSNEQFF.

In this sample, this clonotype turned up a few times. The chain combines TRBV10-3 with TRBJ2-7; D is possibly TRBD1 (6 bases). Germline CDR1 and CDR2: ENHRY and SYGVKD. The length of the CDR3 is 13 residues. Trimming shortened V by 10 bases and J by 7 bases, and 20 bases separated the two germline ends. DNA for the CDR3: TGTGCCACCGAGGAAGGGGGAGAACGTGAGCAGTACTTC. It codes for CATEEGGEREQYF.

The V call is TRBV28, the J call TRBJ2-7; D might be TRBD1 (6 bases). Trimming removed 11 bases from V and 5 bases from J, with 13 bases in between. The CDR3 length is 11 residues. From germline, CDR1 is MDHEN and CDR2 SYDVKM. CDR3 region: CAPGTKDEQYF. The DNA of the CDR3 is TGTGCCCCCGGGACAAAGGACGAGCAGTACTTC.

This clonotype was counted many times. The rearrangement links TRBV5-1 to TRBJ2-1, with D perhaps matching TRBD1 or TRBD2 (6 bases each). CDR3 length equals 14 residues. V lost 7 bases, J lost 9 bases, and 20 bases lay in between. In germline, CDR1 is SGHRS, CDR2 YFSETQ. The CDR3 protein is CASAEQTGGGEQFF. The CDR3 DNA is TGCGCCAGCGCCGAACAGACAGGAGGGGGTGAGCAGTTCTTC.

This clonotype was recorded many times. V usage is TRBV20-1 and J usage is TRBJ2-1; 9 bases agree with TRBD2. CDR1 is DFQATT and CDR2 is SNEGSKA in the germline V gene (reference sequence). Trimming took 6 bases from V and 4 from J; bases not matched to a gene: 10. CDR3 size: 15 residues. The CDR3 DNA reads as TGCAGTGCGCTTAAGGGACTAGCCGGATACAATGAGCAGTTCTTC. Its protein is CSALKGLAGYNEQFF.

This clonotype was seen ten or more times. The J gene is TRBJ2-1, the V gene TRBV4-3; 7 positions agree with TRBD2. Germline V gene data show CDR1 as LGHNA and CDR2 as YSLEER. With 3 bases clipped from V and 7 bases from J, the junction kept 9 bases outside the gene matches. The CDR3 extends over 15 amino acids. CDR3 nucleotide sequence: TGCGCCAGCAGCCAGGGCGGGAGAGGTAGGAATGAGCAGTTCTTC. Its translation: CASSQGGRGRNEQFF.